One sample yielded the 32 T cell receptor beta chains listed below, sequenced in a study of OX40 agonist ivuxolimab in advanced cancers. The library relied on the immunoSEQ multiplex PCR assay. TCRdb mirrors the immuneACCESS table, restricted to in-frame sequences. Some clones are absent from its copies; in checked studies, under half trace to an unresolved V gene, and the reason for the others is unknown. The table for this sample lists about 47,000 clones; around 86% of them were counted only once. About 32% of the sample comes from the top ten. Sequenced here: CD4+ or CD8+ T cells sorted from blood, sampled in a trial of the OX40 agonist ivuxolimab. All receptors come from an adult with an advanced solid tumor such as melanoma, head and neck, liver or kidney cancer.

This clone was observed once. The rearrangement links TRBV4-1 to TRBJ1-4, with a possible D match to TRBD1 (6 bases). V shed 4 bases and J shed 0 bases, with 12 bases lying between them. This CDR3 spans 16 amino acids. Looked up from germline, CDR1 is MGHRA and CDR2 is YSYEKL. CDR3 coding DNA: TGCGCCAGCAGCCTACAGGGCCGGGCAACTAATGAAAAACTGTTTTTT. It codes for CASSLQGRATNEKLFF.

The chain is built from TRBV6-6 and TRBJ1-5, with D perhaps matching TRBD1 (5 bases). Deletions cut 0 bases from V and 3 bases from J, with 9 bases between. CDR1 and CDR2 (germline): MNHNY, SVGAGI (reference sequence). This CDR3 is built from 15 residues. CDR3: CASSYSGRVNQPQHF. Written as DNA, the CDR3 is TGTGCCAGCAGTTACTCGGGCAGGGTCAATCAGCCCCAGCATTTT.

This chain joins TRBV9 and TRBJ1-1, with 8 bases aligning to TRBD1. J gave up 0 bases and V 0 bases, and 7 bases lay outside the gene matches. Germline assignment: CDR1 SGDLS and CDR2 YYNGEE. CDR3 length: 17 residues. Written as DNA, the CDR3 is TGTGCCAGCAGCGTAGAGGACAGGGTGAACATGAACACTGAAGCTTTCTTT. Translation gives CASSVEDRVNMNTEAFF.

V usage is TRBV28 and J usage is TRBJ1-2; D not certain. The germline V gene has CDR1 MDHEN and CDR2 SYDVKM. The V end was cut by 7 bases, the J end by 4 bases, with 13 bases between. The CDR3 runs 13 residues. In DNA, the CDR3 is TGTGCCAGCACCTTGGGCGGGGTCTATGGCTACACCTTC. Protein sequence: CASTLGGVYGYTF.

The CDR3 is CASSFGWGAEQYF. DNA of the CDR3: TGTGCCAGCAGCTTCGGCTGGGGGGCCGAGCAGTACTTC. The V gene is TRBV11-2, the J gene TRBJ2-7, with D perhaps assigned TRBD1 or TRBD2 (6 bases each). V lost 3 bases, J lost 6 bases, and 12 bases lay in between. The V gene's germline CDR1 is SGHAT and CDR2 FQNNGV. The CDR3 has 13 amino acids.

V is TRBV5-1 and J is TRBJ2-5, with D unresolved. The CDR3 is made up of 13 amino acids. Trimming shortened V by 0 bases and J by 2 bases, and 5 bases separated the two germline ends. CDR1 and CDR2 (germline): SGHRS, YFSETQ. CDR3 region: CASSLVQQETQYF. The DNA for the CDR3 is TGCGCCAGCAGCTTGGTACAGCAAGAGACCCAGTACTTC.

V gene TRBV15 combines with J gene TRBJ1-5; a weak D match, TRBD1 (5 bases). Germline V gene data show CDR1 as LNHNV and CDR2 as YYDKDF (reference sequence). Trimming cost V 0 bases and J 3 bases, with 21 bases left between them. This CDR3 is 19 amino acids long. The CDR3 spells CATSRDSERRQGLNQPQHF. The CDR3 DNA reads TGTGCCACCAGCAGAGATTCGGAACGGCGGCAGGGCCTCAATCAGCCCCAGCATTTT.

Concerning this clone itself: An end of the junction differs from the germline gene, which may be a read error. The V call is TRBV11-2, the J call TRBJ2-2, with 8 nucleotides matching TRBD1. In germline, CDR1 is SGHAT, CDR2 FQNNGV. The CDR3 has 17 amino acids. The CDR3 sequence is CASSLGGGQGGTGGLFF. DNA for the CDR3: TGTGCCAGCAGCTTAGGAGGTGGACAGGGCGGTACCGGGGGGCTGTTTTTT.

This clone was seen just once. The chain links TRBV6-1 to TRBJ2-7, with D perhaps matching TRBD1 or TRBD2 (6 bases each). This CDR3 has 15 amino acids. The ends were cut back, 1 base at V and 3 bases at J, with 13 bases in the middle. CDR1 is MNHNS, CDR2 SASEGT, per germline. The CDR3 loop reads CASSEEGGGGYEQYF. The CDR3, as DNA: TGTGCCAGCAGTGAAGAGGGGGGCGGCGGCTACGAGCAGTACTTC.

This chain joins TRBV10-3 and TRBJ2-2; 12 bases agree with TRBD2. With V trimmed by 11 bases and J by 4 bases, 11 bases remained unmatched. This CDR3 region has 16 residues. CDR1 and CDR2 from the germline V gene are ENHRY and SYGVKD. The DNA of the CDR3 is TGTGCCTCATTTGGCGGGACTAGCGGGCTCACCGGGGAGCTGTTTTTT. Translating it yields CASFGGTSGLTGELFF.

This sequence joins TRBV11-2 and TRBJ2-2, with D possibly TRBD2 on 7 matching bases. V was trimmed by 2 bases and J by 4 bases, leaving 11 bases between them. The CDR3 has 15 residues. Germline CDR1 and CDR2: SGHAT and FQNNGV. CDR3 nucleotides: TGTGCCAGCAGCTTAATGGCGGGGGCCACCGGGGAGCTGTTTTTT. Translating gives CASSLMAGATGELFF.

The chain has TRBV10-3 and TRBJ2-7; D is undetermined. Germline values: CDR1 ENHRY, CDR2 SYGVKD. CDR3 length: 12 amino acids. V lost 0 bases, J lost 4 bases, and 4 bases lay in between. CDR3: CAISESRYEQYF. The CDR3 DNA sequence: TGTGCCATCAGTGAGTCCCGGTACGAGCAGTACTTC.

The J gene is TRBJ1-5, the V gene TRBV6-1, with D possibly being TRBD1 (6 bases). The CDR3 contains 14 residues. Trimming cost V 6 bases and J 7 bases, with 16 bases left between them. CDR1 is MNHNS, CDR2 SASEGT, per germline. The chain's CDR3 is CASRFPGGEQPQHF. DNA for the CDR3: TGTGCCAGCAGATTTCCGGGGGGCGAGCAGCCCCAGCATTTT.

The chain couples TRBV6-5 to TRBJ1-1; 8 positions match TRBD1. V dropped 7 bases and J dropped 1; count of bases not matched to a gene: 5. CDR3 size: 14 residues. Germline lookup yields CDR1 MNHEY and CDR2 SVGAGI. The CDR3 DNA reads as TGTGCCAGCACCTCGGACAGGGCGAACACTGAAGCTTTCTTT. Protein sequence: CASTSDRANTEAFF.

The rearrangement joins TRBV7-9 to TRBJ2-7; TRBD2 agrees at 13 bases. V gave up 5 bases and J gave up 4 bases; unmatched junction bases: 11. The CDR3 has 17 residues. Germline V lookup: CDR1 SEHNR, CDR2 FQNEAQ (reference sequence). Here the CDR3 reads CASSQGDTGLAGYEQYF. CDR3 nucleotides: TGTGCCAGCAGCCAGGGGGACACGGGACTAGCGGGATACGAGCAGTACTTC.

The chain combines TRBV10-1 with TRBJ2-5; D gene uncertain. The CDR3 loop spans 14 amino acids. V shed 2 bases and J shed 5 bases, with 12 bases lying between them. Germline V gives CDR1 WNHNN, CDR2 SYGVQD (reference sequence). CDR3 in amino acids: CASSEEPRRETQYF. The CDR3 DNA is TGCGCCAGCAGTGAGGAACCACGGCGGGAGACCCAGTACTTC.

Turning to this clone: Other DNA variants within this sample encode the same CDR3. The V gene is TRBV2, the J gene TRBJ2-5; D unclear. This CDR3 is 12 amino acids long. Germline CDR1 reads SNHLY; CDR2 reads FYNNEI. Deletions cut 4 bases from V and 5 bases from J, with 8 bases between. CDR3 region: CASSVTGETQYF. As DNA, the CDR3 is TGTGCCAGCAGTGTAACCGGGGAGACCCAGTACTTC.

The chain is built from TRBV7-3 and TRBJ1-2; TRBD1 agrees at 10 bases. J was trimmed by 6 bases and V by 6 bases; bases with no gene match: 10. The CDR3 runs 15 residues. The germline gives CDR1 SGHTA, CDR2 FQGTGA. The CDR3 reads CASSPERTGGNGYTF. The CDR3 DNA follows: TGTGCCAGCAGTCCCGAACGGACAGGGGGAAATGGCTACACCTTC.

In its sample, this clone was seen once. This chain links TRBV6-5 with TRBJ2-4, with D perhaps TRBD1 (6 bases). V was shortened by 6 bases and J by 12 bases, with 18 bases between the two germline ends. CDR1 and CDR2 from the germline V gene are MNHEY and SVGAGI. The CDR3 consists of 13 residues. The DNA of the CDR3 is TGTGCCAGCAGCAAACCTGGACAGTTGAATCAGTACTTC. This encodes CASSKPGQLNQYF.

The chain combines TRBV6-5 with TRBJ1-2; possible D gene TRBD1, 5 bases. The CDR3 length is 15 residues. The germline V gene encodes CDR1 MNHEY and CDR2 SVGAGI. Trimming left V 8 bases short and J 4 bases short, with 20 bases between. CDR3 residues: CASRVGRGSGYGYTF. CDR3 DNA: TGTGCCAGCCGGGTGGGTAGGGGCTCCGGCTATGGCTACACCTTC.

V and J are TRBV21-1 and TRBJ2-1; the table gives TRBD2 as D, unverified against the DNA. TRBV21-1 is designated a pseudogene. This CDR3 is built from 16 residues. CDR3 coding DNA: TGTGCCAGCAGCAAAGGGAAGCGGGGGGGTGACAATGAGCAGTTCTTC. Protein: CASSKGKRGGDNEQFF.

The rearrangement uses TRBV7-3 and TRBJ2-2; the match to TRBD1 covers 8 bases. The trim removed 5 bases at V and 7 bases at J, leaving 6 bases unmatched. In germline, CDR1 is SGHTA, CDR2 FQGTGA. The CDR3 runs 14 residues. The CDR3, as DNA: TGTGCCAGCAGCCGCCAGGGGGCCTACGGGGAGCTGTTTTTT. Translation: CASSRQGAYGELFF. The full variable domain, with the rest looked up from reference TRBV7-3 and TRBJ2-2, is GAGVSQTPSNKVTEKGKYVELRCDPISGHTALYWYRQSLGQGPEFLIYFQGTGAADDSGLPNDRFFAVRPEGSVSTLKIQRTERGDSAVYLCASSRQGAYGELFFGEGSRLTVL.

V is TRBV7-3 and J is TRBJ2-2; D ambiguous. This CDR3 comprises 12 residues. Germline V CDR1 and CDR2: SGHTA, FQGTGA. Trimming cost V 1 base and J 7 bases, with 4 bases left between them. This CDR3 is CASSLKNGELFF. The CDR3 bases are TGTGCCAGCAGCTTAAAGAACGGGGAGCTGTTTTTT.

This chain joins TRBV7-9 and TRBJ2-5; 7 nucleotides align to TRBD1. V trimming: 5 bases; J trimming: 0 bases; junction bases outside the gene matches: 15. The CDR3 extends over 18 amino acids. From germline, CDR1 is SEHNR and CDR2 FQNEAQ (reference sequence). This CDR3 reads CASSAPTGPLYDQETQYF. Written as DNA, the CDR3 is TGTGCCAGCAGCGCCCCGACAGGGCCCCTGTACGACCAAGAGACCCAGTACTTC.

This clone has just a few counts. The chain has TRBV18 and TRBJ2-2; TRBD1 agrees at 8 bases. The CDR3 totals 16 residues. V was clipped by 2 bases and J by 2 bases; unmatched bases: 4. Per the germline V gene, CDR1 is KGHSH and CDR2 is LQKENI. CDR3 residues: CASSPGAGGNTGELFF. DNA for the CDR3: TGTGCCAGCTCACCAGGGGCAGGGGGCAACACCGGGGAGCTGTTTTTT.

The gene calls are TRBV2 and TRBJ1-6, with no clear D. Per the germline V gene, CDR1 is SNHLY and CDR2 is FYNNEI. This CDR3 has 15 amino acids. The V end was cut by 2 bases, the J end by 7 bases, with 12 bases between. CDR3 sequence reads: CASSERAGLNSPLHF. The CDR3 DNA sequence: TGTGCCAGCAGTGAACGGGCAGGCCTGAATTCACCCCTCCACTTT. Full variable domain (rest looked up from reference TRBV2 and TRBJ1-6): EPEVTQTPSHQVTQMGQEVILRCVPISNHLYFYWYRQILGQKVEFLVSFYNNEISEKSEIFDDQFSVERPDGSNFTLKIRSTKLEDSAMYFCASSERAGLNSPLHFGNGTRLTVT.

The gene calls are TRBV16 and TRBJ1-2, with 8 bases fitting TRBD1. This CDR3 has 14 residues. J gave up 5 bases and V 2 bases, and 4 bases lay outside the gene matches. Per the germline V gene, CDR1 is KGHSY and CDR2 is FQNENV. CDR3 region: CASSQLGQEYGYTF. The CDR3 DNA sequence: TGTGCCAGCAGCCAACTGGGACAGGAGTATGGCTACACCTTC.

The chain uses TRBV30 and TRBJ2-3, with TRBD1 matching 7 bases. Losses at the gene ends were 7 bases for V and 2 bases for J; bases not matched to a gene: 3. This CDR3 region has 12 residues. Germline CDR1 is GTSNPN and CDR2 is SVGIG (reference sequence). The CDR3, as DNA: TGTGCCTTGGGACAGAACACAGATACGCAGTATTTT. Protein product: CALGQNTDTQYF.

The chain is built from TRBV9 and TRBJ1-6, with D unclear. CDR1 is SGDLS and CDR2 is YYNGEE in the germline V gene. V lost 4 bases, J lost 7 bases, and 12 bases lay in between. The CDR3 covers 14 residues. CDR3 protein: CASSLKQVNSPLHF. The CDR3 DNA follows: TGTGCCAGCAGCCTAAAGCAGGTCAATTCACCCCTCCACTTT.

This CDR3 reads CASSTHARGKTQYF. As DNA, the CDR3 is TGTGCCAGCAGCACCCACGCCCGGGGCAAGACCCAGTACTTC. J is TRBJ2-5 and V is TRBV9; perhaps D is TRBD1 or TRBD2 (5 bases each). Trimming left V 4 bases short and J 6 bases short, with 16 bases between. The CDR3 length is 14 residues. Germline CDR1 reads SGDLS; CDR2 reads YYNGEE.

The CDR3 DNA sequence: TGTGCCAGCATTTTAGCGGGAGTAAAGGATACGCAGTATTTT. Encoded protein: CASILAGVKDTQYF. This chain uses TRBV2 with TRBJ2-3; 9 nucleotides align to TRBD2. The CDR3 length is 14 residues. CDR1 is SNHLY, CDR2 FYNNEI, per germline. V was clipped by 7 bases and J by 6 bases; unmatched bases: 8.

The V and J genes are TRBV6-1 and TRBJ2-7; 8 nucleotides match TRBD1. Looked up from germline, CDR1 is MNHNS and CDR2 is SASEGT. The CDR3 is made up of 15 amino acids. V shed 9 bases and J 6 bases; nucleotides not matched to a gene: 16. The CDR3 reads CASRAPDRGSFEQYF. CDR3 coding DNA: TGTGCCAGTCGGGCCCCAGACAGGGGTAGTTTCGAGCAGTACTTC.